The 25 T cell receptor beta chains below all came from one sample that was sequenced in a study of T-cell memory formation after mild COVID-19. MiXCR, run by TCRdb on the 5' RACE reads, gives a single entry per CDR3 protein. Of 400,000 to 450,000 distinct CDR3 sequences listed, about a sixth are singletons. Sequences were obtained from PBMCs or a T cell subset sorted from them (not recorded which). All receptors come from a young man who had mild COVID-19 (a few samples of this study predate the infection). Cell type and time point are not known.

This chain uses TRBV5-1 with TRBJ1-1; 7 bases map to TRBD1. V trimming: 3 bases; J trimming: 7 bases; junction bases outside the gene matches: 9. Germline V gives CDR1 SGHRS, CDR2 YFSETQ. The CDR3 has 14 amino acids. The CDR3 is CASSWRQGEGEAFF. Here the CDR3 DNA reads TGCGCCAGCAGCTGGAGACAGGGCGAAGGTGAAGCTTTCTTT.

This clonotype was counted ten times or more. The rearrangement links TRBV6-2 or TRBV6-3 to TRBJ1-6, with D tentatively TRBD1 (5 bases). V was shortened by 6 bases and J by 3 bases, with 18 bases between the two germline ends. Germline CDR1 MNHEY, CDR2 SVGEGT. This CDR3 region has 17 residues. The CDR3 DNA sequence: TGTGCCAGCAGCCGAAATCGGGACGGACGCTATAATTCACCCCTCCACTTT. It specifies CASSRNRDGRYNSPLHF.

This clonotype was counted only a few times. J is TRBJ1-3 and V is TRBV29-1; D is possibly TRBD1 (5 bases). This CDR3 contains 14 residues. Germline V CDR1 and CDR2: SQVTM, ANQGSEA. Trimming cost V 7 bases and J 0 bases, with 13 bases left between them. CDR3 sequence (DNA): TGCAGCGCCGCGGGGGTTCGCTCTGGAAACACCATATATTTT. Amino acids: CSAAGVRSGNTIYF.

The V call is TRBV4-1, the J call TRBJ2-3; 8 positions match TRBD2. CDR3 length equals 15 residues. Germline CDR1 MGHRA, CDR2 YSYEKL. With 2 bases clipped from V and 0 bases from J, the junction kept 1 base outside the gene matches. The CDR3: CASSQIAGSTDTQYF. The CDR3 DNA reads TGCGCCAGCAGCCAAATAGCGGGGAGCACAGATACGCAGTATTTT.

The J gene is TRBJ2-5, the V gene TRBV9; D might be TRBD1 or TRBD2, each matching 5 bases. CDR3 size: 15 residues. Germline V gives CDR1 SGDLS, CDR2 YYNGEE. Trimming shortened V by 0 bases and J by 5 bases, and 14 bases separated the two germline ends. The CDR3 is CASSVARGPRETQYF. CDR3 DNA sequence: TGTGCCAGCAGCGTAGCCCGGGGACCGCGGGAGACCCAGTACTTC.

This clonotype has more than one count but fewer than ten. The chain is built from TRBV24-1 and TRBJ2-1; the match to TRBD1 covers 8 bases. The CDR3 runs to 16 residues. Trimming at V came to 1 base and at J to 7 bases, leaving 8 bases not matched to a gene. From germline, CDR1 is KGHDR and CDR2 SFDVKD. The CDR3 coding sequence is TGTGCCACCAGTGATTTCGGACAGGGCGGGCGTAATGAGCAGTTCTTC. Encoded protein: CATSDFGQGGRNEQFF.

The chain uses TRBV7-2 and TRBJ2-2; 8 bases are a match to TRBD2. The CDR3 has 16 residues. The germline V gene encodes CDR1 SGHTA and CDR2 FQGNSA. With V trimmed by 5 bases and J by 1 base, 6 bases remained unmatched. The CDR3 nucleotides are TGTGCCAGCAGCAGAGCGGGGGCGAGGAACACCGGGGAGCTGTTTTTT. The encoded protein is CASSRAGARNTGELFF. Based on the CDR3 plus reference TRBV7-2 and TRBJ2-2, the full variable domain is GAGVSQSPSNKVTEKGKDVELRCDPISGHTALYWYRQSLGQGLEFLIYFQGNSAPDKSGLPSDRFSAERTGGSVSTLTIQRTQQEDSAVYLCASSRAGARNTGELFFGEGSRLTVL.

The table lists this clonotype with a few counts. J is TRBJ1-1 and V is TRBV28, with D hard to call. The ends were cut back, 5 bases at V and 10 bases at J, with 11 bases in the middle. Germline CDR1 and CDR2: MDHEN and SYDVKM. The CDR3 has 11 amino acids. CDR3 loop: CASSPGYGAFF. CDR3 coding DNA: TGTGCCAGCAGTCCCGGGTATGGAGCTTTCTTT.

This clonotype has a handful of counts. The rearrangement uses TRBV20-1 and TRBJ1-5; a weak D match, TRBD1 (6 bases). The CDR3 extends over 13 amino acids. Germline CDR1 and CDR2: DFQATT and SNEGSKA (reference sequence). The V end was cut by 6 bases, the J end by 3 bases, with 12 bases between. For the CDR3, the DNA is TGCAGTGCGACCGGGGACAACAATCAGCCCCAGCATTTT. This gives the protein CSATGDNNQPQHF.

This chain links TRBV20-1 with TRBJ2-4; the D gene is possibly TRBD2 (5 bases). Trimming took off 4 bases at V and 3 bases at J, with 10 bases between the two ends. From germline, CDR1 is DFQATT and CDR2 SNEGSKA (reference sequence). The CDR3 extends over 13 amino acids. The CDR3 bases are TGCAGTGCTAATGAAGCGGACAAAAACATTCAGTACTTC. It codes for CSANEADKNIQYF.

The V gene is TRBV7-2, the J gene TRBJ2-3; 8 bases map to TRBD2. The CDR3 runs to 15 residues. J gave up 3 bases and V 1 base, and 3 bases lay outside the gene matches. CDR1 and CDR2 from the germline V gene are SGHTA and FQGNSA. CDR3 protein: CASSLGVAGTDTQYF. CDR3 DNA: TGTGCCAGCAGCTTAGGGGTAGCGGGGACAGATACGCAGTATTTT.

CDR3 protein: CASSPVTPGTITSYGYTF. The CDR3 coding sequence is TGCGCCAGCAGCCCCGTGACCCCTGGGACAATCACTTCCTATGGCTACACCTTC. The chain joins TRBV4-3 to TRBJ1-2; possible D gene TRBD1, 6 bases. The V end was cut by 4 bases, the J end by 4 bases, with 25 bases between. The CDR3 sequence is 18 residues long. Germline V lookup: CDR1 LGHNA, CDR2 YSLEER.

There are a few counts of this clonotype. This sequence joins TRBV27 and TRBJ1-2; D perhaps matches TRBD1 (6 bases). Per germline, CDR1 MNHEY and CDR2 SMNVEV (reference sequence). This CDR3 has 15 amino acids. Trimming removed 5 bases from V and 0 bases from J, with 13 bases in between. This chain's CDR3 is CASSPFDRPNYGYTF. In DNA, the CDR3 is TGTGCCAGCAGTCCTTTCGACAGGCCTAACTATGGCTACACCTTC.

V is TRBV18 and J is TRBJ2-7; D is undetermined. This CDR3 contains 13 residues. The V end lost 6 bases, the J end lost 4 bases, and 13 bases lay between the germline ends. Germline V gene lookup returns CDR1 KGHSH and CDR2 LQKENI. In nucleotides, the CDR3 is TGTGCCAGCTCCCCGGGTGACTCGTACGAGCAGTACTTC. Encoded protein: CASSPGDSYEQYF. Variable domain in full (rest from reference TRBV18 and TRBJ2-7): NAGVMQNPRHLVRRRGQEARLRCSPMKGHSHVYWYRQLPEEGLKFMVYLQKENIIDESGMPKERFSAEFPKEGPSILRIQQVVRGDSAAYFCASSPGDSYEQYFGPGTRLTVT.

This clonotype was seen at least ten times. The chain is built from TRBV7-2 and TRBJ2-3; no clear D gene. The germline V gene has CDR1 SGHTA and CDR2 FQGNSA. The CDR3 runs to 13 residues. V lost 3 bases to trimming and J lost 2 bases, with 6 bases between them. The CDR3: CASSLGFTDTQYF. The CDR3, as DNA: TGTGCCAGCAGCTTGGGCTTCACAGATACGCAGTATTTT. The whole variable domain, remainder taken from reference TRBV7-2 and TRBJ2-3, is GAGVSQSPSNKVTEKGKDVELRCDPISGHTALYWYRQSLGQGLEFLIYFQGNSAPDKSGLPSDRFSAERTGGSVSTLTIQRTQQEDSAVYLCASSLGFTDTQYFGPGTRLTVL.

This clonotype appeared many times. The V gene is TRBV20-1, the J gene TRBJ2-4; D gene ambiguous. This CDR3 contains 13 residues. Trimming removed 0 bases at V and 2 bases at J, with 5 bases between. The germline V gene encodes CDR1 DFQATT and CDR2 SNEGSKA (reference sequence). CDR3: CSAREITKNIQYF. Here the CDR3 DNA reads TGCAGTGCTAGAGAGATCACCAAAAACATTCAGTACTTC.

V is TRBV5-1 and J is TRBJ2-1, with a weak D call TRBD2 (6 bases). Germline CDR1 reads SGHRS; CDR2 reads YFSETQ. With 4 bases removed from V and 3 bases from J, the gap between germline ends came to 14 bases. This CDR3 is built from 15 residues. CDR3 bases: TGCGCCAGCAGCCCCGGGGGAGCATTCTACAATGAGCAGTTCTTC. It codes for CASSPGGAFYNEQFF.

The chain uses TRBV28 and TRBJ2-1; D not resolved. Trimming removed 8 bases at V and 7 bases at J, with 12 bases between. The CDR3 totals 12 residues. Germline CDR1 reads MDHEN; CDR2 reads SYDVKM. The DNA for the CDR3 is TGTGCCAGCCGGGTAGAAGTAAATGAGCAGTTCTTC. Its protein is CASRVEVNEQFF.

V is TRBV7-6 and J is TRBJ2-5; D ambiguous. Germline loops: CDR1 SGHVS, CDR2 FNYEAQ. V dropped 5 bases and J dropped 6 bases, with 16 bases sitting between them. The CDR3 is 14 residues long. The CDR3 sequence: CASSPPLPGQTQYF. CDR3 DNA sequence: TGTGCCAGCAGCCCCCCCCTACCGGGTCAGACCCAGTACTTC. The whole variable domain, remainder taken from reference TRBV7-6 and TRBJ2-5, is GAGVSQSPRYKVTKRGQDVALRCDPISGHVSLYWYRQALGQGPEFLTYFNYEAQQDKSGLPNDRFSAERPEGSISTLTIQRTEQRDSAMYRCASSPPLPGQTQYFGPGTRLLVL.

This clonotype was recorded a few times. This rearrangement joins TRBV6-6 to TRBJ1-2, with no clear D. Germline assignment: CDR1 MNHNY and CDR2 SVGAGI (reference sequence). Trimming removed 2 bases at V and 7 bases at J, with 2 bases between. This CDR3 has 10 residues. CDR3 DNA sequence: TGTGCCAGCAGTTACAGTGGCTACACCTTC. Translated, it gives CASSYSGYTF.

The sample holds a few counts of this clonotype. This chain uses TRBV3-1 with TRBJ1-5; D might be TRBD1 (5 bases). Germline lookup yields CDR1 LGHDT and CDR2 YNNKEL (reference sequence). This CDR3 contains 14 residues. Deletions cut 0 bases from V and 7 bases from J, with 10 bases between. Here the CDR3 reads CASSQEGERQPQHF. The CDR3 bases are TGTGCCAGCAGCCAAGAGGGGGAAAGACAGCCCCAGCATTTT. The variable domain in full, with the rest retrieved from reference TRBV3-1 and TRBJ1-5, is DTAVSQTPKYLVTQMGNDKSIKCEQNLGHDTMYWYKQDSKKFLKIMFSYNNKELIINETVPNRFSPKSPDKAHLNLHINSLELGDSAVYFCASSQEGERQPQHFGDGTRLSIL.

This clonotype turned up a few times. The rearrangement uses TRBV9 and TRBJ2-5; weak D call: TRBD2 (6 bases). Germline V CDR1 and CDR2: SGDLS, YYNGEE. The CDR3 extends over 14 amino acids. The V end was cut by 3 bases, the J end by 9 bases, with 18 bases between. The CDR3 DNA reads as TGTGCCAGCAGCGCGTTGCAGGGAGGTTCGCCCCAGTACTTC. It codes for CASSALQGGSPQYF.

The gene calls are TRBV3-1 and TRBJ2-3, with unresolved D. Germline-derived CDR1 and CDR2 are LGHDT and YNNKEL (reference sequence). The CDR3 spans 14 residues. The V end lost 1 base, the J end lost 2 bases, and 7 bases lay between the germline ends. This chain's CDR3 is CASSQVQITDTQYF. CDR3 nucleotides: TGTGCCAGCAGCCAAGTTCAGATCACAGATACGCAGTATTTT.

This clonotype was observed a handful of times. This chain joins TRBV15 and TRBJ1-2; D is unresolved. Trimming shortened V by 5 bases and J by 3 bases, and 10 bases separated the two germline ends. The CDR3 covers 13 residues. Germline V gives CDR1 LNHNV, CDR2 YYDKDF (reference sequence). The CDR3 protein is CATSPGGDYGYTF. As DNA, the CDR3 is TGTGCCACCAGCCCAGGAGGAGACTATGGCTACACCTTC.

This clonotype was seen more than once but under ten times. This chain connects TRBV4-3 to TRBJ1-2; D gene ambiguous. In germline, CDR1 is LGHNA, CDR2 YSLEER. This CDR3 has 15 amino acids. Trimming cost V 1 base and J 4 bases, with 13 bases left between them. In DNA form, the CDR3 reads TGCGCCAGCAGCCAAGGGGAGGGCACCTTCTATGGCTACACCTTC. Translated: CASSQGEGTFYGYTF.